A single sample is the source of the 13 T cell receptor beta chains below, sequenced in a study of T-cell memory formation after mild COVID-19. One entry per CDR3 protein results from TCRdb running MiXCR on the 5' RACE reads. The sample carries hundreds of thousands of distinct CDR3 sequences, about 20% recorded once. Sequenced input: PBMCs or a T cell subset sorted from them (not recorded which). The receptors derive from an adult woman who had mild COVID-19 (a few samples of this study predate the infection). Cell type and time point are not known.

This clonotype was found a few times. The rearrangement joins TRBV5-1 to TRBJ2-1; D perhaps matches TRBD2 (6 bases). Germline V gene data show CDR1 as SGHRS and CDR2 as YFSETQ. The CDR3 spans 15 residues. V lost 0 bases to trimming and J lost 7 bases, with 14 bases between them. The CDR3 region is CASSLGEDSGNEQFF. Written as DNA, the CDR3 is TGCGCCAGCAGCTTGGGGGAGGACTCAGGGAATGAGCAGTTCTTC.

The table lists this clonotype with a few counts. This sequence joins TRBV5-1 and TRBJ2-1; TRBD2 aligns across 7 bases. Per germline, CDR1 SGHRS and CDR2 YFSETQ. CDR3 size: 13 residues. Trimming took 6 bases from V and 9 from J; bases not matched to a gene: 9. The CDR3: CASKAGELAEQFF. The CDR3 region has the DNA TGCGCCAGCAAGGCGGGAGAGTTGGCTGAGCAGTTCTTC.

The chain uses TRBV9 and TRBJ2-5, with TRBD1 matching 8 bases. The CDR3 length is 15 residues. V trimming: 0 bases; J trimming: 3 bases; junction bases outside the gene matches: 4. CDR1 is SGDLS, CDR2 YYNGEE, per germline. The CDR3: CASSVDDRGEETQYF. CDR3 coding DNA: TGTGCCAGCAGCGTAGATGACAGGGGAGAAGAGACCCAGTACTTC.

In this sample, this clonotype turned up a few times. CDR3 sequence: CATSGLAGADTQYF. The DNA of the CDR3 is TGTGCCACCAGTGGACTAGCGGGAGCAGATACGCAGTATTTT. This sequence joins TRBV24-1 and TRBJ2-3; TRBD2 matches 12 bases. Germline CDR1 and CDR2: KGHDR and SFDVKD. The CDR3 loop spans 14 amino acids. The trim removed 5 bases at V and 4 bases at J, leaving 0 bases unmatched.

The V and J genes are TRBV7-7 and TRBJ2-5; perhaps D is TRBD1 or TRBD2 (6 bases each). The CDR3 extends over 16 amino acids. Germline CDR1 and CDR2: SSHAT and FNYEAQ (reference sequence). Deletions cut 0 bases from V and 2 bases from J, with 13 bases between. CDR3 nucleotides: TGTGCCAGCAGCTTAGCGGGGGGCTCTGGACAAGAGACCCAGTACTTC. Its translation: CASSLAGGSGQETQYF.

The V and J genes are TRBV7-2 and TRBJ1-1; weak D call: TRBD1 (6 bases). Germline V gene data show CDR1 as SGHTA and CDR2 as FQGNSA. The length of the CDR3 is 17 residues. Trimming removed 1 base at V and 1 base at J, with 16 bases between. Here the CDR3 reads CASSLVRGRGRNTEAFF. DNA for the CDR3: TGTGCCAGCAGCTTAGTAAGGGGTAGGGGGAGGAACACTGAAGCTTTCTTT.

This clonotype was picked up a small number of times. This rearrangement joins TRBV19 to TRBJ1-2, with TRBD1 matching 8 bases. The junction had 7 bases not matched to a gene; V was cut back by 6 bases and J by 1 base. Per germline, CDR1 LNHDA and CDR2 SQIVND (reference sequence). This CDR3 has 15 amino acids. The CDR3 loop is CASRAPDRDNYGYTF. The CDR3 region has the DNA TGTGCCAGTAGAGCGCCGGACAGGGATAACTATGGCTACACCTTC.

The chain combines TRBV6-6 with TRBJ2-7; 8 bases agree with TRBD2. The V gene end was trimmed by 0 bases and the J gene end by 4 bases; junction bases not matched to a gene: 5. Germline V gene lookup returns CDR1 MNHNY and CDR2 SVGAGI (reference sequence). CDR3 length: 15 residues. CDR3 residues: CASSYSIRGGYEQYF. For the CDR3, the DNA is TGTGCCAGCAGTTACTCGATCCGGGGGGGTTACGAGCAGTACTTC.

The chain links TRBV10-3 to TRBJ2-3, with 10 bases fitting TRBD2. The CDR3 is 16 amino acids. In germline, CDR1 is ENHRY, CDR2 SYGVKD. The ends lost 6 bases at V and 3 bases at J; junction bases unmatched: 9. The CDR3 region has the DNA TGTGCCATCAGCACCCAAGGAGCGGGGGGGACAGATACGCAGTATTTT. This sequence encodes CAISTQGAGGTDTQYF.

In its sample, this clonotype was seen a few times. The chain joins TRBV9 to TRBJ2-3, with 9 bases aligning to TRBD2. Trimming took 4 bases from V and 2 from J; bases not matched to a gene: 8. In germline, CDR1 is SGDLS, CDR2 YYNGEE. The CDR3 consists of 16 residues. The CDR3 here is CASSPPQREVTDTQYF. Here the CDR3 DNA reads TGTGCCAGCAGCCCCCCTCAGCGGGAGGTCACAGATACGCAGTATTTT.

The chain employs TRBV30 and TRBJ1-1, with D tentatively TRBD1 (6 bases). This CDR3 is 13 amino acids long. Germline CDR1 reads GTSNPN; CDR2 reads SVGIG (reference sequence). The CDR3 sequence: CALVRGMNTEAFF. Written as DNA, the CDR3 is TGTGCGCTGGTTAGGGGGATGAACACTGAAGCTTTCTTT. Based on the CDR3 plus reference TRBV30 and TRBJ1-1, the full variable domain is SQTIHQWPATLVQPVGSPLSLECTVEGTSNPNLYWYRQAAGRGLQLLFYSVGIGQISSEVPQNLSASRPQDRQFILSSKKLLLSDSGFYLCALVRGMNTEAFFGQGTRLTVV.

This chain joins TRBV7-9 and TRBJ1-4, with unresolved D. CDR1 is SEHNR and CDR2 is FQNEAQ in the germline V gene (reference sequence). This CDR3 is 14 amino acids long. The V gene lost 3 bases and the J gene lost 5 bases, with 10 bases spanning the gap. CDR3 in amino acids: CASSLQAVNEKLFF. The CDR3 DNA is TGTGCCAGCAGCTTGCAGGCGGTAAATGAAAAACTGTTTTTT.

The rearrangement links TRBV6-1 to TRBJ1-2; 7 positions agree with TRBD1. The CDR3 covers 14 residues. Germline CDR1 is MNHNS and CDR2 is SASEGT. V shed 7 bases, J shed 3 bases, and the junction held 8 bases outside the gene matches. Written as DNA, the CDR3 is TGTGCCAGCATTCGCCGGGACAGCTACTATGGCTACACCTTC. It yields the protein CASIRRDSYYGYTF.